The rows below give T cell receptor beta chains drawn from one sample of a study of blood T cells in healthy people across ages. TCRdb redid the calling of the 5' RACE reads with MiXCR, one entry per CDR3 protein. Of 600,000 or so distinct CDR3 sequences in the sample, 25% to 30% are singletons; the top ten hold 15% to 18%. The sequenced material came from blood. These receptors were collected from a woman of 80 years or more in good health. Each CDR3 is given with its conserved first and last residue. Fields, in order: V gene, D gene, J gene, clone size, CDR3 DNA, CDR3 protein. A D gene is named only where the DNA matches it firmly. Size is stated for part of the rows, as once, few or many counts, or as a class when the clone is expanded.

TRBV5-1,NA,TRBJ2-1,many,TGCGCCAGCAGCTTGAAATCAGGAGGGAATGAGCAGTTCTTC,CASSLKSGGNEQFF
TRBV29-1,TRBD1,TRBJ1-2,many,TGCAGCGTTGGGGAAGGGACAGGGTATGGCTACACCTTC,CSVGEGTGYGYTF
TRBV27,TRBD2,TRBJ2-7,NA,TGTGCCAGCAGTTGGCGGGGGAGCGAGCAGTACTTC,CASSWRGSEQYF
TRBV28,NA,TRBJ1-2,NA,TGTGCCAGCACTCCTCGGGGGGCGGGTGTTTATGGCTACACCTTC,CASTPRGAGVYGYTF
TRBV12-3/TRBV12-4,NA,TRBJ1-2,NA,TGTGCCAGCAGTTTCGACGGAGCGAACTATGGCTACACCTTC,CASSFDGANYGYTF
TRBV3-1,NA,TRBJ2-3,many,TGTGCCAGCAGCCTCGATAGGGGGAGCTACACAGATACGCAGTATTTT,CASSLDRGSYTDTQYF
TRBV10-3,NA,TRBJ2-7,many,TGTGCCACCTTGGGCTCCTACGAGCAGTACTTC,CATLGSYEQYF
TRBV25-1,NA,TRBJ2-1,many,TGTGCCACCCGCTTGTCACCCTACAATGAGCAGTTCTTC,CATRLSPYNEQFF
TRBV6-6,NA,TRBJ2-7,NA,TGTGCCAGCAGGGGTGGGACGAACACTGAAGCGTACTTC,CASRGGTNTEAYF
TRBV10-3,TRBD1,TRBJ2-3,many,TGTGCCATCAGTGACCCGGGACAGGGTCGGTATACGCAGTATTTT,CAISDPGQGRYTQYF
TRBV5-6,NA,TRBJ2-7,many,TGTGCCAGCAGCTTAGGCAGGGTCGTGTACGAGCAGTACTTC,CASSLGRVVYEQYF
TRBV9,TRBD2,TRBJ2-7,NA,TGTGCCAGCAGCCCCGTCTCGCGGGAGTATTCGGGCGAGCAGTACTTC,CASSPVSREYSGEQYF
TRBV7-2,NA,TRBJ1-1,many,TGTGCCAGCAGCCCCCAGGGGACTCGGGGCACTGAAGCTTTCTTT,CASSPQGTRGTEAFF
TRBV20-1,NA,TRBJ2-4,NA,TGCAGTGCTTCCGATGGGGTAGCCAAAAACATTCAGTACTTC,CSASDGVAKNIQYF
TRBV20-1,TRBD1,TRBJ1-5,few,TGCAGTGCCGAGCCGGGACAGGCAAGCAATCAGCCCCAGCATTTT,CSAEPGQASNQPQHF
TRBV20-1,NA,TRBJ2-5,NA,TGCAGTGCTAAGACAGGTCCGAATGAGCAGTACTTC,CSAKTGPNEQYF
TRBV2,TRBD1,TRBJ2-3,many,TGTGCCAGCAGTCCCCCGCGACAGGGCGGCAAGGGTACGCAGTATTTT,CASSPPRQGGKGTQYF
TRBV20-1,NA,TRBJ1-6,many,TGCAGTGCTAGCCCACGACAAAATTCACCCCTCCACTTT,CSASPRQNSPLHF
TRBV30,NA,TRBJ1-6,NA,TGTGCCTGGAGTGTAAGGCAGGACGACTCACCCCTCCACTTT,CAWSVRQDDSPLHF
TRBV6-5,NA,TRBJ1-2,many,TGTGCCAGCGGATTCCCGGACAGAGCTAACTATGGCTACACCTTC,CASGFPDRANYGYTF
TRBV28,TRBD1,TRBJ2-3,NA,TGTGCCAGCAGTTTAACGGGACAGGGAGCAGATACGCAGTATTTT,CASSLTGQGADTQYF
TRBV9,TRBD1,TRBJ1-4,few,TGTGCCAGCAGCGTTCGACAGGGGGGGAATGAAAAACTGTTTTTT,CASSVRQGGNEKLFF
TRBV6-1,TRBD1,TRBJ2-7,many,TGTGCCAGCAGTGACTTCCGGGACAGGGTGCACGAGCAGTACTTC,CASSDFRDRVHEQYF
TRBV15,NA,TRBJ1-4,NA,TGTGCCACCAGCAGAATAGCCGCAACTAATGAAAAACTGTTTTTT,CATSRIAATNEKLFF
TRBV29-1,TRBD2,TRBJ2-1,many,TGCAGCGCTCGACTAGCGGGGTTGTACAATGAGCAGTTCTTC,CSARLAGLYNEQFF
TRBV7-6,NA,TRBJ2-1,NA,TGTGCCAGCGACCAGGGGGGCAATGAGCAGTTCTTC,CASDQGGNEQFF
TRBV9,TRBD1,TRBJ2-1,many,TGTGCCAGCAGCGTAGCCACAGGGGAAAATGAGCAGTTCTTC,CASSVATGENEQFF
TRBV18,TRBD1,TRBJ1-2,few,TGTGCCAGCTCACCACCGAAGAGGGGGCAAGGCTACACCTTC,CASSPPKRGQGYTF